The source of this T cell receptor (beta chain) is a study of CD8+ T cells in alopecia areata. Study as a whole: Treatment of the treated patients consisted of oral tofacitinib, 5 to 10 mg twice daily. Study conclusions and caveats: The study found higher clonality in lesional than normal scalp, especially in alopecia totalis/universalis. Under tofacitinib, numerous expanded lesional clonotypes remained detectable in scalp and blood.

cDNA serving as the sequencing template came from extracted, reverse transcribed RNA. Measured with immunoSEQ multiplex PCR; TCRdb has only the in-frame clones, and not every one. The table shows 90,000 to 120,000 clones, with roughly 89% occurring only once. The CDR3 has 16 residues. Per germline, CDR1 SGHDT and CDR2 YYEEEE. With 1 base removed from V and 3 bases from J, the gap between germline ends came to 16 bases. Remarks on this clone: The antigen is not known.

Regarding treatment: oral pan-JAK inhibitor, 5-10 mg twice daily. Cell sorting on a FACSAria was used to separate CD4+ and CD8+ T cells from the PBMCs. The sample here was CD8+ T cells sorted from blood, taken at week 24, from a patient treated with tofacitinib. This clonotype originated in a human donor with alopecia areata. The chain has TRBV5-6 and TRBJ2-5; D possibly matches TRBD1 or TRBD2 (5 bases each). CDR3 sequence (DNA): TGTGCCAGCAGCTTGTTTCCTGGGGGAAGTAAAGAGACCCAGTACTTC. Its translation: CASSLFPGGSKETQYF.